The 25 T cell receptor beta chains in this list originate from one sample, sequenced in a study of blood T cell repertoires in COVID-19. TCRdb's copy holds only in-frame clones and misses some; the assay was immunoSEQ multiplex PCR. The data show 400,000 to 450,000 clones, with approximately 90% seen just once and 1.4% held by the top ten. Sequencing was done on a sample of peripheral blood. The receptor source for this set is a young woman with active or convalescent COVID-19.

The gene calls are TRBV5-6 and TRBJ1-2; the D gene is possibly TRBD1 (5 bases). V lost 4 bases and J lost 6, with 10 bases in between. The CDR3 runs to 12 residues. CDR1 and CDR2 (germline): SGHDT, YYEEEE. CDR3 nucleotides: TGTGCCAGCAGCCTCAGGGAGGATGGCTACACCTTC. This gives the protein CASSLREDGYTF.

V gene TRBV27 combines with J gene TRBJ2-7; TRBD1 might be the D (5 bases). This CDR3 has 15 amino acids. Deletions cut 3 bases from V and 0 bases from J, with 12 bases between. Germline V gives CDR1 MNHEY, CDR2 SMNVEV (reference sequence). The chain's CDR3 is CASSLAADNSYEQYF. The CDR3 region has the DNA TGTGCCAGCAGTTTGGCGGCGGACAACTCCTACGAGCAGTACTTC.

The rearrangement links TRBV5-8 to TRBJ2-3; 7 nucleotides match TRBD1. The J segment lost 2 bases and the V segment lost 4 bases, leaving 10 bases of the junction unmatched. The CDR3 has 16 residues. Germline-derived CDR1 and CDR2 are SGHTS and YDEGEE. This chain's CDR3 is CASSPGTETTTDTQYF. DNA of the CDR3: TGTGCCAGCAGCCCAGGGACAGAGACTACCACAGATACGCAGTATTTT. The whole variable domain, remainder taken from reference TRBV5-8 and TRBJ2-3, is EAGVTQSPTHLIKTRGQQATLRCSPISGHTSVYWYQQALGLGLQFLLWYDEGEERNRGNFPPRFSGRQFPNYSSELNVNALELEDSALYLCASSPGTETTTDTQYFGPGTRLTVL.

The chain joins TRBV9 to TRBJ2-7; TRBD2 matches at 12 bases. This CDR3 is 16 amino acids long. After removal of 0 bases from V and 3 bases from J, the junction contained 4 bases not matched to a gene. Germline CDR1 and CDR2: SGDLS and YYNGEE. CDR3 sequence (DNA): TGTGCCAGCAGCGTAGGGACTAGCGGGGTAATCTACGAGCAGTACTTC. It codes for CASSVGTSGVIYEQYF.

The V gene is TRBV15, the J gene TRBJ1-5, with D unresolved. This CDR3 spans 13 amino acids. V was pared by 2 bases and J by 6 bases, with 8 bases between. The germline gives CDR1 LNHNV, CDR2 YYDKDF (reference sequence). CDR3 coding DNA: TGTGCCACCAGCAGATCCCGGGGTCAGCCCCAGCATTTT. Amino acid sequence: CATSRSRGQPQHF.

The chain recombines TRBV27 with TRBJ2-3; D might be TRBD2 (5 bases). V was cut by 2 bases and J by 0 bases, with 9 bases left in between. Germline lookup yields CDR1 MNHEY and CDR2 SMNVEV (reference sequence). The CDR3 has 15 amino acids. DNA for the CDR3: TGTGCCAGCAGTTTAGGAGGCGGGAGCACAGATACGCAGTATTTT. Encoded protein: CASSLGGGSTDTQYF.

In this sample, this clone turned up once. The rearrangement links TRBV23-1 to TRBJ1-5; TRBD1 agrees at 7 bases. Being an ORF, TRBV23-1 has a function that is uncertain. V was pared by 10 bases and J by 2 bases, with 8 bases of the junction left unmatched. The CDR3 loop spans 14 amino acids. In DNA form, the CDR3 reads TGCGCCACCGGAAGGGGGCGAGGCAATCAGCCCCAGCATTTT. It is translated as CATGRGRGNQPQHF.

The CDR3: CASSNGGARVWNTEAFF. As DNA, the CDR3 is TGTGCCAGCAGCAACGGGGGGGCGCGCGTATGGAACACTGAAGCTTTCTTT. The genes are TRBV21-1 and TRBJ1-1. TRBV21-1 constitutes a pseudogene. The CDR3 contains 17 residues.

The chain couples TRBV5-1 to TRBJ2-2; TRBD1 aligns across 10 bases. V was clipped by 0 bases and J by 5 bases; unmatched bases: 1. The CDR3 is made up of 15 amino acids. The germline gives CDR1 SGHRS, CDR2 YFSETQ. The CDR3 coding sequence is TGCGCCAGCAGCTTGGGACAGGGGGCGACCGGGGAGCTGTTTTTT. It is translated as CASSLGQGATGELFF.

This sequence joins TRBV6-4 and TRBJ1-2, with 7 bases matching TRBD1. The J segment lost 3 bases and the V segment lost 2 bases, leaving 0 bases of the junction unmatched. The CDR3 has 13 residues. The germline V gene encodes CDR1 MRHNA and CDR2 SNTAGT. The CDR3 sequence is CASSDGTDYGYTF. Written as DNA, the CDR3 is TGTGCCAGCAGTGACGGGACAGACTATGGCTACACCTTC.

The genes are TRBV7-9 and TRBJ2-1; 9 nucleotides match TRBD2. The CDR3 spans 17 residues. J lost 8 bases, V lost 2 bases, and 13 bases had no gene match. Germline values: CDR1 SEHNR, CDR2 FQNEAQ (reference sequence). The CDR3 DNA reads TGTGCCAGCAGCTTAATTCTGGGGCGGGAGGGTCAGGATGAGCAGTTCTTC. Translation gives CASSLILGREGQDEQFF. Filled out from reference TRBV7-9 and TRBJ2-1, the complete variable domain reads DTGVSQNPRHKITKRGQNVTFRCDPISEHNRLYWYRQTLGQGPEFLTYFQNEAQLEKSRLLSDRFSAERPKGSFSTLEIQRTEQGDSAMYLCASSLILGREGQDEQFFGPGTRLTVL.

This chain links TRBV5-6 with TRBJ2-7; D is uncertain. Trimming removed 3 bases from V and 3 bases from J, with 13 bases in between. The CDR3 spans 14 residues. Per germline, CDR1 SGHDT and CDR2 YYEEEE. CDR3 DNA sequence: TGTGCCAGCAGCTGGGCCGGAAAGAACTACGAGCAGTACTTC. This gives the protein CASSWAGKNYEQYF.

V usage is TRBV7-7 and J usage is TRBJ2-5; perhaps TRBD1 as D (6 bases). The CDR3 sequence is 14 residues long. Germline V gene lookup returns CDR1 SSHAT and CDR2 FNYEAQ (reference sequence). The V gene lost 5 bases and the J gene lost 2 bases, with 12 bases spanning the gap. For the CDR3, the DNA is TGTGCCAGCAGCAAAAGGGACACTCAAGAGACCCAGTACTTC. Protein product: CASSKRDTQETQYF.

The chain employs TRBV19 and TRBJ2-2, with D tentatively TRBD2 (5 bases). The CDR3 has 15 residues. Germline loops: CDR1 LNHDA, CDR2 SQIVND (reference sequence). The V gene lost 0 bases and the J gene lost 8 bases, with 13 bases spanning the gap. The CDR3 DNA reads TGTGCCAGTAGTATAGACCCCTGGGGAGCAGGGGAGCTGTTTTTT. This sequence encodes CASSIDPWGAGELFF. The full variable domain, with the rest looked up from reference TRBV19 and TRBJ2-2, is DGGITQSPKYLFRKEGQNVTLSCEQNLNHDAMYWYRQDPGQGLRLIYYSQIVNDFQKGDIAEGYSVSREKKESFPLTVTSAQKNPTAFYLCASSIDPWGAGELFFGEGSRLTVL.

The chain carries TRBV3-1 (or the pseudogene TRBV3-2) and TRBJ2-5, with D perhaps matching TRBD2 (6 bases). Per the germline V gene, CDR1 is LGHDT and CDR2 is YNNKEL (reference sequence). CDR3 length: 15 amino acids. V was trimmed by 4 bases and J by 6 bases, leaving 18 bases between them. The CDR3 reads CASSLAGSPAQTQYF. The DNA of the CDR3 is TGTGCCAGCAGCCTGGCGGGGAGCCCTGCACAGACCCAGTACTTC.

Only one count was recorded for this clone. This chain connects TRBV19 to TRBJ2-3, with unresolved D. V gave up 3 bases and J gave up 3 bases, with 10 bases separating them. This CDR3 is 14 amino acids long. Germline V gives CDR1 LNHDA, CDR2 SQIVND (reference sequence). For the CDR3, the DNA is TGTGCCAGTAGTATGCCAAAAGAGACAGATACGCAGTATTTT. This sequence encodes CASSMPKETDTQYF.

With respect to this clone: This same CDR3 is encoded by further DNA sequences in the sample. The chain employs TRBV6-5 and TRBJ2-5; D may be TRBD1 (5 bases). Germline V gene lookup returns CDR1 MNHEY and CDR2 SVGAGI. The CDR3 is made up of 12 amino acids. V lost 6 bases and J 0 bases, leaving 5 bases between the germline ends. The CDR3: CASSRDQETQYF. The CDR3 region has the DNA TGTGCCAGCAGCAGGGACCAAGAGACCCAGTACTTC.

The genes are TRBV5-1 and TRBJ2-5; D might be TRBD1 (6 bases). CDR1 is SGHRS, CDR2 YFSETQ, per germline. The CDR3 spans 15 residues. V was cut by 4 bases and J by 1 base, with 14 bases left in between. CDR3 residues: CASSPGDNPQETQYF. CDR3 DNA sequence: TGCGCCAGCAGCCCTGGGGACAACCCCCAAGAGACCCAGTACTTC.

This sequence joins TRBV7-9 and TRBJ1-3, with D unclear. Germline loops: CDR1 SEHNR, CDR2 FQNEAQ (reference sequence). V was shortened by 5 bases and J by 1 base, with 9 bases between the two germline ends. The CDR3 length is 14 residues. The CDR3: CASSAGRSGNTIYF. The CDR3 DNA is TGTGCCAGCAGCGCCGGTCGTTCTGGAAACACCATATATTTT.

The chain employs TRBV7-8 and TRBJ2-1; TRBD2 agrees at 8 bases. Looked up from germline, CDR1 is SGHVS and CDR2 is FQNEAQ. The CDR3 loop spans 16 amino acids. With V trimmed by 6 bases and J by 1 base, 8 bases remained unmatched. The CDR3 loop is CASSKKAGVSYNEQFF. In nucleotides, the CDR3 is TGTGCCAGCAGTAAAAAAGCGGGGGTGTCCTACAATGAGCAGTTCTTC.

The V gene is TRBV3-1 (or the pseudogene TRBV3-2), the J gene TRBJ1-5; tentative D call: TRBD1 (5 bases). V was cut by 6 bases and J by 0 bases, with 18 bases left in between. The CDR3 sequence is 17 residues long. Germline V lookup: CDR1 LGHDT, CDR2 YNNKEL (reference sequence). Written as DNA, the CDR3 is TGTGCCAGCAGTCCGACGACAGATTATTTTAGCAATCAGCCCCAGCATTTT. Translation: CASSPTTDYFSNQPQHF.

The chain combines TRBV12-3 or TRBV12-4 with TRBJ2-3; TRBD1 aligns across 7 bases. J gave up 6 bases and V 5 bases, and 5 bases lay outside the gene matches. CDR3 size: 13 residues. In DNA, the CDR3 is TGTGCCAGCAGTACAGGGGTCCCCGATACGCAGTATTTT. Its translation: CASSTGVPDTQYF.

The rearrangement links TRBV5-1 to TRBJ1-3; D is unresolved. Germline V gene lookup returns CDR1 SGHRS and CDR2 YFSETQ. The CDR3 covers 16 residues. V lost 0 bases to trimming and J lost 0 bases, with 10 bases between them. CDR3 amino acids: CASSLEAPYSGNTIYF. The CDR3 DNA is TGCGCCAGCAGCTTGGAAGCGCCGTACTCTGGAAACACCATATATTTT.

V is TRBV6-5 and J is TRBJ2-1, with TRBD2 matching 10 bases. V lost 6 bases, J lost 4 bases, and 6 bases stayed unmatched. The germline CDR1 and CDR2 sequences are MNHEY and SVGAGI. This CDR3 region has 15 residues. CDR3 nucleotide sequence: TGTGCCAGCAGACCTACTAGCGGGATTTACAATGAGCAGTTCTTC. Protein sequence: CASRPTSGIYNEQFF.

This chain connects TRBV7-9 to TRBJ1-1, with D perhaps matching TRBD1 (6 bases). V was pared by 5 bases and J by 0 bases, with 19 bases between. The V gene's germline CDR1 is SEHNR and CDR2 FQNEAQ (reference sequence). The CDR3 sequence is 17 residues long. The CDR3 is CASSESPTGKMNTEAFF. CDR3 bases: TGTGCCAGCAGCGAGTCCCCGACAGGAAAGATGAACACTGAAGCTTTCTTT.